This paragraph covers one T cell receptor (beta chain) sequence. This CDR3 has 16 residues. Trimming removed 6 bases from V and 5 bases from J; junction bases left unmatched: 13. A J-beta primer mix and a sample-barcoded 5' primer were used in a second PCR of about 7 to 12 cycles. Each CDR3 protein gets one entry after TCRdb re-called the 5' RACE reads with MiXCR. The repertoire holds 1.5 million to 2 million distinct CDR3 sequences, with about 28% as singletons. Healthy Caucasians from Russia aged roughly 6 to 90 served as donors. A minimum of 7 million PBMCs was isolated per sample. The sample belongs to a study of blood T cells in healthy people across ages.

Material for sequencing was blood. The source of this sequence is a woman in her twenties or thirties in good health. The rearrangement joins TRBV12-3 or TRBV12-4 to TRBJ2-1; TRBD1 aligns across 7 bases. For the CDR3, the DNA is TGTGCCAGCAGCAAAAAACTAGGCAGGGGGAACAATGAGCAGTTCTTC. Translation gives CASSKKLGRGNNEQFF.